Following are 5 T cell receptor beta chains from one sample sequenced in a study of T cells in Graves' hyperthyroidism and ophthalmopathy. TCR beta CDR3 regions were amplified from RNA transcripts. First-round RT-PCR of the TCR CDR3 relied on the HTBI primer set. One entry per CDR3 protein, called by TCRdb with MiXCR from the multiplex PCR reads. The sample has hundreds of thousands of distinct CDR3 sequences, approximately 21% seen once. The specimen was blood. The receptors derive from a man aged 30 to 39 with Graves' ophthalmopathy.

With regard to this clonotype: Being one base from a much bigger clone, this may be a read error. Because the CDR3 is missing its conserved closing phenylalanine or tryptophan, this is likely a read error. V and J are TRBV5-6 and TRBJ2-7; D might be TRBD2 (5 bases). The CDR3 length is 15 residues. From germline, CDR1 is SGHDT and CDR2 YYEEEE. Deletions cut 4 bases from V and 3 bases from J, with 17 bases between. As DNA, the CDR3 is TGTGCCAGCAGCCATAGCGACCGGAGAGACTACGAGCAGTACTCC. As protein: CASSHSDRRDYEQYS.

This chain joins TRBV4-1 and TRBJ1-1; 8 bases are shared with TRBD1. The V and J ends lost 6 bases and 4 bases, in that order; junction bases with no gene match: 10. The CDR3 spans 15 residues. Germline CDR1 is MGHRA and CDR2 is YSYEKL. The CDR3 sequence is CASSQSRQGLTEAFF. CDR3 in DNA: TGCGCCAGCAGTCAATCCCGACAGGGGCTCACTGAAGCTTTCTTT.

In its sample, this clonotype was seen many times. V gene TRBV2 combines with J gene TRBJ1-5; a weak D match, TRBD1 (6 bases). CDR1 is SNHLY, CDR2 FYNNEI, per germline. The germline V and J ends were trimmed by 6 bases and 2 bases, with 17 bases remaining between them. This CDR3 contains 16 residues. CDR3 in amino acids: CASRSGAGARNQPQHF. Written as DNA, the CDR3 is TGTGCCAGCAGGTCGGGGGCGGGGGCTCGCAATCAGCCCCAGCATTTT.

This clonotype occurred many times. The genes are TRBV11-2 and TRBJ2-7; D might be TRBD2 (5 bases). The CDR3 has 14 amino acids. V was pared by 3 bases and J by 5 bases, with 14 bases between. Per germline, CDR1 SGHAT and CDR2 FQNNGV. CDR3 coding DNA: TGTGCCAGCAGCTTCGGGATACGGGGAGACGAGCAGTACTTC. Translation gives CASSFGIRGDEQYF. Drawing the rest from reference TRBV11-2 and TRBJ2-7, the complete variable domain is EAGVAQSPRYKIIEKRQSVAFWCNPISGHATLYWYQQILGQGPKLLIQFQNNGVVDDSQLPKDRFSAERLKGVDSTLKIQPAKLEDSAVYLCASSFGIRGDEQYFGPGTRLTVT.

This clonotype was seen repeatedly, ten times or more. This chain uses TRBV30 with TRBJ2-7, with 7 bases matching TRBD2. The CDR3 consists of 13 residues. V lost 1 base to trimming and J lost 4 bases; unmatched junction nucleotides: 4. Per the germline V gene, CDR1 is GTSNPN and CDR2 is SVGIG (reference sequence). This CDR3 reads CAWSALAAYEQYF. The CDR3 nucleotides read TGTGCCTGGAGTGCCCTAGCGGCATACGAGCAGTACTTC.